The entry that follows covers one TCR beta chain sequence. These data belong to a study of control samples from healthy donors and cancer patients. Sequencing used immunoSEQ multiplex PCR; TCRdb keeps in-frame clones, though not all of them. The sample includes fewer than 500,000 clones, approximately 92% of them seen just once. Germline values: CDR1 LNHDA, CDR2 SQIVND (reference sequence). The CDR3 contains 17 residues. V lost 2 bases and J lost 6, with 23 bases in between. The rearrangement uses TRBV19 and TRBJ2-7, with D possibly being TRBD2 (6 bases). The sequenced material came from PBMCs. This TCR derives from a man aged 35-49 years with head and neck cancer. The CDR3 region has the DNA TGTGCCAGTAGTATACATTCAGGTCCCCCCTTGGGGGGCGAGCAGTACTTC. Encoded protein: CASSIHSGPPLGGEQYF.